These T cell receptor beta chains were read from a single sample in a study of response to subunit inactivated influenza vaccine. In TCRdb, the RT-PCR reads were re-called with MiXCR into one record per CDR3 protein. The sample has roughly 700,000 distinct CDR3 sequences, about 15% seen once; the top ten hold around a tenth. The material sequenced was PBMCs from blood, taken approximately 13 days after vaccination. These TCRs come from a man aged 50-60 years who received an inactivated influenza vaccine. CDR3s include the opening cysteine and the closing phenylalanine or tryptophan. A D gene is named only where the DNA matches it firmly. The listing skips clone size in some rows; elsewhere it reads once, few, many or a size class.

clone_size	d_call	v_call	j_call	cdr3_aa	cdr3_nt
.	.	TRBV25-1	TRBJ2-7	CASSDGTPGEQYF	TGTGCCAGCAGTGACGGAACACCCGGGGAGCAGTACTTC
many	TRBD1	TRBV30	TRBJ2-7	CAWSAGQGWNEQYF	TGTGCCTGGAGTGCTGGACAGGGGTGGAACGAGCAGTACTTC
.	TRBD2	TRBV7-9	TRBJ2-1	CASSGLAGEGQFF	TGTGCCAGCAGCGGACTAGCGGGAGAAGGCCAGTTCTTC
few	.	TRBV7-9	TRBJ1-1	CASSLVSGLMNTEAFF	TGTGCCAGCAGCTTAGTTTCAGGACTGATGAACACTGAAGCTTTCTTT
.	TRBD1	TRBV20-1	TRBJ1-1	CSAREEGQGGTFF	TGCAGTGCTAGAGAAGAGGGACAGGGCGGGACTTTCTTT
few	.	TRBV7-9	TRBJ2-3	CASSPGLIHDTQYF	TGTGCCAGCAGCCCAGGATTAATACACGATACGCAGTATTTT
few	TRBD2	TRBV10-3	TRBJ2-1	CAIGGTSGRASEQFF	TGTGCCATCGGTGGGACTAGCGGGAGGGCCTCGGAGCAGTTCTTC
few	.	TRBV3-1	TRBJ1-1	CASSPHLGSEAFF	TGTGCCAGCAGCCCCCATTTAGGCAGCGAAGCTTTCTTT
many	.	TRBV7-2	TRBJ1-5	CASSSLGRESSQPQHF	TGTGCCAGCAGCTCCCTCGGCAGGGAATCAAGTCAGCCCCAGCATTTT
.	.	TRBV11-2	TRBJ2-1	CASSSAGPNYNEQFF	TGTGCCAGCAGCTCTGCGGGACCCAACTACAATGAGCAGTTCTTC
few	TRBD1	TRBV3-1	TRBJ2-3	CASSQMVGTGGVDTQYF	TGTGCCAGCAGCCAGATGGTTGGGACAGGGGGTGTGGATACGCAGTATTTT
.	.	TRBV7-9	TRBJ2-7	CASTDESYEQYF	TGTGCCAGCACCGATGAGTCCTACGAGCAGTACTTC
few	.	TRBV7-8	TRBJ2-1	CASTASGNYNEQFF	TGTGCCAGCACAGCCTCAGGGAACTACAATGAGCAGTTCTTC
many	TRBD2	TRBV9	TRBJ2-1	CASSVVPSGGWNEQFF	TGTGCCAGCAGCGTAGTCCCTAGCGGGGGCTGGAATGAGCAGTTCTTC
few	.	TRBV4-1	TRBJ1-1	CASSQASGLNTEAFF	TGCGCCAGCAGCCAAGCTTCAGGATTGAACACTGAAGCTTTCTTT
.	.	TRBV15	TRBJ2-5	CATSRYRNQETQYF	TGTGCCACCAGCAGATACAGGAACCAAGAGACCCAGTACTTC
.	.	TRBV12-3/TRBV12-4	TRBJ1-1	CASTITGHRNTEAFF	TGTGCCAGCACCATAACGGGACACCGGAACACTGAAGCTTTCTTT
many	TRBD2	TRBV2	TRBJ2-1	CASSLERGGEQFF	TGTGCCAGCTCTTTAGAGCGGGGTGGTGAGCAGTTCTTC
.	TRBD2	TRBV2	TRBJ2-3	CARTGLAGRDTQYF	TGTGCCAGAACTGGACTAGCGGGGAGGGATACGCAGTATTTT
.	TRBD1	TRBV11-2	TRBJ2-2	CASSKDRATGELFF	TGTGCCAGCAGCAAGGACAGGGCCACCGGGGAGCTGTTTTTT
.	.	TRBV6-2/TRBV6-3	TRBJ1-2	CASSYSGTFYGYTF	TGTGCCAGCAGTTACTCCGGGACGTTCTATGGCTACACCTTC
few	.	TRBV5-1	TRBJ2-2	CASSLALEGGELFF	TGCGCCAGCAGCTTGGCCCTAGAGGGCGGGGAGCTGTTTTTT
.	.	TRBV3-1	TRBJ2-1	CASSQEGTPRKFF	TGTGCCAGCAGCCAAGAGGGAACACCGAGGAAGTTCTTC
few	.	TRBV29-1	TRBJ2-1	CSVSQGRNEQFF	TGCAGCGTTAGCCAGGGTCGGAATGAGCAGTTCTTC
few	TRBD1	TRBV6-2/TRBV6-3	TRBJ2-7	CASRRMTGVSTEQYF	TGTGCCAGCCGGAGAATGACAGGGGTATCTACCGAGCAGTACTTC